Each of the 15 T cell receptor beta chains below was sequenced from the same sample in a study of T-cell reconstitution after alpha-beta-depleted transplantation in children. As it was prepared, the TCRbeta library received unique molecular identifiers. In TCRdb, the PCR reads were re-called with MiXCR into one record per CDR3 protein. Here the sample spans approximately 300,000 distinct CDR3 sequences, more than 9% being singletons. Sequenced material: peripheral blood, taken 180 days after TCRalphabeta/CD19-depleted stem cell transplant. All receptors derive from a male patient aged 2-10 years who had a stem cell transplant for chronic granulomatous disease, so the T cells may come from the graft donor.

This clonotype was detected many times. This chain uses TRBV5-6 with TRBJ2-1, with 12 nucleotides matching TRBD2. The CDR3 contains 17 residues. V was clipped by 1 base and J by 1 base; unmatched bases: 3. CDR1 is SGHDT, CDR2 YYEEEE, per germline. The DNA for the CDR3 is TGTGCCAGCAGCTTGCCTAGCGGGAGGGCTTCCTACAATGAGCAGTTCTTC. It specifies CASSLPSGRASYNEQFF.

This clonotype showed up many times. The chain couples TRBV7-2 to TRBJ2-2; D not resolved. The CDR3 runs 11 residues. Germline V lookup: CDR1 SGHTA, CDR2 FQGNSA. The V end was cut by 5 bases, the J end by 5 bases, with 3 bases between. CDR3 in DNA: TGTGCCAGCAGCCCTACCGGGGAGCTGTTTTTT. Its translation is CASSPTGELFF.

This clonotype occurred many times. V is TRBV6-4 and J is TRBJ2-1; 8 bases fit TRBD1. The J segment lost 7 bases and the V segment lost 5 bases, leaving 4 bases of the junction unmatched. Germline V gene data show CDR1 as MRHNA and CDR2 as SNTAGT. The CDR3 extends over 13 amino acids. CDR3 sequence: CASSPGGRNEQFF. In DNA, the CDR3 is TGTGCCAGCAGTCCAGGGGGCCGGAATGAGCAGTTCTTC.

CDR3 sequence: CSARVGGVETQYF. The CDR3 DNA follows: TGCAGTGCTAGAGTGGGGGGCGTCGAGACCCAGTACTTC. The J gene is TRBJ2-5, the V gene TRBV20-1, with D perhaps assigned TRBD1 or TRBD2 (6 bases each). V was shortened by 1 base and J by 5 bases, with 11 bases between the two germline ends. Germline V gives CDR1 DFQATT, CDR2 SNEGSKA (reference sequence). The CDR3 has 13 amino acids.

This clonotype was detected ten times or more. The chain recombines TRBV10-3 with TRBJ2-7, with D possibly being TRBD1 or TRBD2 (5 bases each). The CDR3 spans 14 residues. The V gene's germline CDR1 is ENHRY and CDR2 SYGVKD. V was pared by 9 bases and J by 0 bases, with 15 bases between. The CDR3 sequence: CAISGTQSSYEQYF. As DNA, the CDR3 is TGTGCCATTTCCGGGACGCAGAGCTCCTACGAGCAGTACTTC.

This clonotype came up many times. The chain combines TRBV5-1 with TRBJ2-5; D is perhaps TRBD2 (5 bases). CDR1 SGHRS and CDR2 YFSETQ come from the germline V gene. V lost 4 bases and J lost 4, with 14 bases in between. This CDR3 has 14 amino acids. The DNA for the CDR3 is TGCGCCAGCAGCCCCGAGGGCCTCACAGAGACCCAGTACTTC. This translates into CASSPEGLTETQYF.

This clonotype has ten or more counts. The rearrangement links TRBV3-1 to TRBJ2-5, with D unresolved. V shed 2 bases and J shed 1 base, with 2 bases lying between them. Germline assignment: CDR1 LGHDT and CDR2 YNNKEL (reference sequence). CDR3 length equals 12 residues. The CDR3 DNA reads TGTGCCAGCAGCCAACTCCAAGAGACCCAGTACTTC. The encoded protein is CASSQLQETQYF.

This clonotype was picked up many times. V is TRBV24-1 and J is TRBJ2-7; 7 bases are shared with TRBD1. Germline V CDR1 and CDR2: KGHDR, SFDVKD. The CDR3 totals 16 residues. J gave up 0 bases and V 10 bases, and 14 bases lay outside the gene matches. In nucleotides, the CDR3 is TGTGCCACGACACAGATGGGACAGAGTTTCTCCTACGAGCAGTACTTC. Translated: CATTQMGQSFSYEQYF.

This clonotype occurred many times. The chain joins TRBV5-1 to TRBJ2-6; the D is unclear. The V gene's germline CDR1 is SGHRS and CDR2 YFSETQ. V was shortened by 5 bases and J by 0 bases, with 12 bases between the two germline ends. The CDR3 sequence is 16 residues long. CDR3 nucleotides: TGCGCCAGCAGAAAGACGGCGGACTCTGGGGCCAACGTCCTGACTTTC. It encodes CASRKTADSGANVLTF.

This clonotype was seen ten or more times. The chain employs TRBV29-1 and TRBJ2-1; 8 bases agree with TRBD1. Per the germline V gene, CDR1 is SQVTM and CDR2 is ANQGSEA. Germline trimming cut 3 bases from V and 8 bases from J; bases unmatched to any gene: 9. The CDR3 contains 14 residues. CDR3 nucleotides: TGCAGCGTTGAGGCCGACAGGGGAGTCGATGAGCAGTTCTTC. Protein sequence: CSVEADRGVDEQFF.

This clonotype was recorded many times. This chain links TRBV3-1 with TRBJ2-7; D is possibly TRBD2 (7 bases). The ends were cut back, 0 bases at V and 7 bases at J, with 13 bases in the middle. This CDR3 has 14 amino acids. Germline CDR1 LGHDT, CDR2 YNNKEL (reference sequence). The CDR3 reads CASSQERGRVEQYF. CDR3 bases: TGTGCCAGCAGCCAAGAGCGGGGGCGAGTGGAGCAGTACTTC.

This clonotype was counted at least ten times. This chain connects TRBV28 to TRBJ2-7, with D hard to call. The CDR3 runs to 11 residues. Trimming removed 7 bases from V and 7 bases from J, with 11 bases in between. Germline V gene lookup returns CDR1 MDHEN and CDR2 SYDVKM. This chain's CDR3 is CASKTLGEQYF. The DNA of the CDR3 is TGTGCCAGCAAGACCCTCGGGGAGCAGTACTTC.

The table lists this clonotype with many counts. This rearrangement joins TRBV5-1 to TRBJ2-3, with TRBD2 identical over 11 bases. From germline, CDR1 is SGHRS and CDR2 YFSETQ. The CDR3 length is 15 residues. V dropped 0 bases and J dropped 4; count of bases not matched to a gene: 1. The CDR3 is CASSLELAGADTQYF. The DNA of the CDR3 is TGCGCCAGCAGCTTGGAACTAGCGGGAGCAGATACGCAGTATTTT. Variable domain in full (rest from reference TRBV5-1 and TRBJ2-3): KAGVTQTPRYLIKTRGQQVTLSCSPISGHRSVSWYQQTPGQGLQFLFEYFSETQRNKGNFPGRFSGRQFSNSRSEMNVSTLELGDSALYLCASSLELAGADTQYFGPGTRLTVL.

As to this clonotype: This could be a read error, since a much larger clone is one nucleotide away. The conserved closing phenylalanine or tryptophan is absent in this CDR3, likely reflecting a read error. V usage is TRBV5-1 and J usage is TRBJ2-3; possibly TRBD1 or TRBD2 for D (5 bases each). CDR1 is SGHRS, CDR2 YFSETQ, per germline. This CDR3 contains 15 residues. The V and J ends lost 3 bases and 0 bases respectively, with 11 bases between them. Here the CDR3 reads CASSWGGSSTDTQYL. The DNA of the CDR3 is TGCGCCAGCAGCTGGGGCGGGTCAAGCACAGATACGCAGTATCTT.

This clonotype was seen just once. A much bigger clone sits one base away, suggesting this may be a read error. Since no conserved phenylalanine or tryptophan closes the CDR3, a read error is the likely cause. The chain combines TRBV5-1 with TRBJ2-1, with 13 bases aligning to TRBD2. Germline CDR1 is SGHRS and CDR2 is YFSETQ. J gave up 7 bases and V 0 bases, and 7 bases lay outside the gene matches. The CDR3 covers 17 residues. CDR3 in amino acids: CASSLATGTSGTNEQFS. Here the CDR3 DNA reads TGCGCCAGCAGCTTGGCCACCGGGACTAGCGGGACTAATGAGCAGTTCTCC.